This T cell receptor beta chain was captured in a study of blood T cell repertoires in COVID-19. Background on the study: Acute and convalescent COVID-19 specimens originated in the United States, Italy and Spain. The cDNA or gDNA used as material had been derived from T cells, B-cell-depleted T cells, or PBMCs.

Germline lookup yields CDR1 MRHNA and CDR2 SNTAGT. The CDR3 extends over 15 amino acids. The V and J ends lost 5 bases and 2 bases, in that order; junction bases with no gene match: 7. Original processing methods: Reference gene primers were amplified, and this amplification served to estimate nucleated cell counts. Here immunoSEQ multiplex PCR was the method, and the copy in TCRdb shows in-frame clones only, minus some. V and J calls and clone size follow that table, whereas D and trimming were derived from the DNA. The sample includes about 130,000 clones, 60% to 80% of them seen just once. The sequencing input was peripheral blood. V and J are TRBV6-4 and TRBJ1-2; 8 bases map to TRBD1. The receptor comes from a man between 60 and 75 years old who had recovered from COVID-19. The CDR3 region is CASSSFTGGNYGYTF. CDR3 sequence (DNA): TGTGCCAGCAGTTCCTTCACAGGGGGAAACTATGGCTACACCTTC.